This T cell receptor (beta chain) was found in a study of regulatory and conventional T cells in RAG deficiency. With regard to this clone: Its matching antigen is unknown.

Conventional CD4+ T cells were sorted from blood as CD25-low CD127-high cells. Germline V gene lookup returns CDR1 ENHRY and CDR2 SYGVKD. This CDR3 is built from 17 residues. The V and J ends lost 4 bases and 0 bases, in that order; junction bases with no gene match: 4. Method: immunoSEQ multiplex PCR; TCRdb's copy keeps in-frame clones and lacks some. The sample contains roughly 28,000 clones, over 90% of which appear only once. Study-level results: Other subsets showed roughly 9.9-fold reductions, but Treg unique TCR beta sequences fell roughly 100-fold in these patients. Patient subsets had shorter CDR3s; Omenn Treg-Tconv overlap exceeded 85%. Sorted Omenn CD25-high CD127-low cells may not be bona fide Tregs.

This sample also appeared in a second study, on regulatory T cells. Per that study: The PCR used 52 TRBV and 13 TRBJ primers. Patient repertoires had restricted TRB V-J pairs and skewed V and J usage, most in Tregs.

The rearrangement links TRBV10-3 to TRBJ2-3, with 13 bases fitting TRBD2. The TCR was taken from a human donor in good health. Sequencing input: CD25- CD4+ T cells sorted from blood. This CDR3 reads CAISVGLAGASTDTQYF. The CDR3 nucleotides are TGTGCCATCAGTGTTGGACTAGCGGGGGCCAGCACAGATACGCAGTATTTT.